This passage covers 28 T cell receptor beta chains from one sample sequenced in a study of persistence of HIV-infected CD4 T cells. The immunoSEQ assay was version 4, run in survey mode. Produced via immunoSEQ multiplex PCR; TCRdb's table is partial and in-frame only. The data hold 30,000 to 35,000 clones, with roughly four fifths observed a single time. Their recognized antigens are unknown. Overlapping HIV-1 Gag 15-mer peptides at 0.95 to 1 ug per peptide per mL were used. Memory cells lacking CD40L and CD69 with high CD45RO were sorted. The sample consisted of CD4+ T cells sorted from PBMCs after approximately 19-hour stimulation, taken from a patient who received antiretroviral therapy. These TCRs come from an adult woman with HIV who was CMV-seropositive.

The rearrangement uses TRBV7-9 and TRBJ2-7; 7 bases are a match to TRBD1. The CDR3 runs to 12 residues. Losses at the gene ends were 4 bases for V and 6 bases for J; bases not matched to a gene: 3. The germline gives CDR1 SEHNR, CDR2 FQNEAQ (reference sequence). This CDR3 reads CASSSGQAEQYF. Written as DNA, the CDR3 is TGTGCCAGCAGCTCCGGACAGGCCGAGCAGTACTTC.

The V gene is TRBV11-3, the J gene TRBJ2-7; the D gene is possibly TRBD2 (5 bases). V was trimmed by 5 bases and J by 8 bases, leaving 16 bases between them. There are 13 residues in the CDR3. Germline V CDR1 and CDR2: SGHNT, YENEEA. The CDR3 reads CASSLAPESQQYF. The CDR3 DNA reads as TGTGCCAGCAGCCTAGCCCCGGAGTCCCAGCAGTACTTC.

The CDR3 DNA reads as TGTGCCAGCAGCCAAGCCTTGGGGTCTTCACCCCTCCACTTT. Protein: CASSQALGSSPLHF. This chain links TRBV4-2 with TRBJ1-6; D is unresolved. This CDR3 is built from 14 residues. The ends were cut back, 1 base at V and 9 bases at J, with 10 bases in the middle. In germline, CDR1 is LGHNA, CDR2 YNFKEQ.

The chain has TRBV15 and TRBJ1-5, with unresolved D. Germline loops: CDR1 LNHNV, CDR2 YYDKDF (reference sequence). This CDR3 comprises 14 residues. V dropped 3 bases and J dropped 4 bases, with 10 bases sitting between them. The CDR3 is CATSSIGGNQPQHF. The CDR3 bases are TGTGCCACCAGCAGTATCGGAGGGAATCAGCCCCAGCATTTT.

The rearrangement uses TRBV25-1 and TRBJ1-1, with 12 bases matching TRBD1. In germline, CDR1 is MGHDK, CDR2 SYGVNS. This CDR3 is built from 15 residues. V shed 11 bases and J 5 bases; nucleotides not matched to a gene: 12. DNA of the CDR3: TGTGCCTGTAGGCCGGGACAGGGGGCCGGGACTGAAGCTTTCTTT. This codes for CACRPGQGAGTEAFF.

The chain couples TRBV10-3 to TRBJ2-3, with D perhaps matching TRBD2 (7 bases). Germline V gene data show CDR1 as ENHRY and CDR2 as SYGVKD. The CDR3 runs 13 residues. The germline V and J ends were trimmed by 9 bases and 2 bases, with 12 bases remaining between them. The chain's CDR3 is CAIGGGATDTQYF. The CDR3 coding sequence is TGTGCCATAGGTGGGGGGGCCACAGATACGCAGTATTTT.

This clone turned up a few times. The V gene is TRBV19, the J gene TRBJ1-5; weak D call: TRBD1 (6 bases). Deletions cut 3 bases from V and 4 bases from J, with 13 bases between. The CDR3 loop spans 15 amino acids. The germline gives CDR1 LNHDA, CDR2 SQIVND (reference sequence). DNA for the CDR3: TGTGCCAGTAGTATTCGGACAGTAAGGAATCAGCCCCAGCATTTT. Residues: CASSIRTVRNQPQHF.

The V gene is TRBV5-1, the J gene TRBJ2-7, with D possibly matching TRBD1 (5 bases). The CDR3 spans 14 residues. V was trimmed by 2 bases and J by 0 bases, leaving 9 bases between them. Germline V lookup: CDR1 SGHRS, CDR2 YFSETQ. The CDR3 here is CASSFTGFSYEQYF. The DNA for the CDR3 is TGCGCCAGCAGCTTTACAGGTTTCTCCTACGAGCAGTACTTC.

This clone came up a few times. The chain is built from TRBV7-9 and TRBJ1-4, with D possibly being TRBD1 (5 bases). Germline CDR1 SEHNR, CDR2 FQNEAQ (reference sequence). This CDR3 comprises 15 residues. Deletions cut 5 bases from V and 1 base from J, with 11 bases between. The CDR3 spells CASSGRRGTNEKLFF. The CDR3 nucleotides are TGTGCCAGCAGCGGGAGGAGGGGAACTAATGAAAAACTGTTTTTT.

The chain employs TRBV24-1 and TRBJ1-2, with D uncertain. The CDR3 is made up of 14 amino acids. CDR1 and CDR2 from the germline V gene are KGHDR and SFDVKD. The V end lost 3 bases, the J end lost 3 bases, and 10 bases lay between the germline ends. CDR3 sequence reads: CATSDPGSDYGYTF. CDR3 DNA sequence: TGTGCCACCAGTGATCCGGGTTCGGACTATGGCTACACCTTC.

This chain links TRBV27 with TRBJ2-1; a possible D gene is TRBD2 (5 bases). The CDR3 length is 14 residues. V lost 5 bases and J 9 bases, leaving 17 bases between the germline ends. CDR1 and CDR2 from the germline V gene are MNHEY and SMNVEV (reference sequence). CDR3 region: CASSVGSGFGEQFF. Written as DNA, the CDR3 is TGTGCCAGCAGTGTCGGTTCGGGGTTCGGTGAGCAGTTCTTC.

The chain couples TRBV6-6 to TRBJ1-5, with TRBD1 identical over 8 bases. The trim removed 1 base at V and 0 bases at J, leaving 2 bases unmatched. The CDR3 contains 16 residues. The germline gives CDR1 MNHNY, CDR2 SVGAGI (reference sequence). As DNA, the CDR3 is TGTGCCAGCAGTTACTTCGGGACAGGTAGCAATCAGCCCCAGCATTTT. Residues: CASSYFGTGSNQPQHF.

This rearrangement joins TRBV7-9 to TRBJ1-6; D is undetermined. There are 17 residues in the CDR3. CDR1 is SEHNR and CDR2 is FQNEAQ in the germline V gene (reference sequence). Trimming removed 5 bases at V and 9 bases at J, with 23 bases between. Written as DNA, the CDR3 is TGTGCCAGCAGCCGAACCTTTACCCTCGCCGAGGGTTCACCCCTCCACTTT. Translated, it gives CASSRTFTLAEGSPLHF.

This chain connects TRBV6-5 to TRBJ1-2; 7 bases are a match to TRBD1. Trimming removed 8 bases from V and 3 bases from J; junction bases left unmatched: 6. The CDR3 spans 13 residues. Germline V gene lookup returns CDR1 MNHEY and CDR2 SVGAGI. CDR3 in amino acids: CASQGDKDYGYTF. Here the CDR3 DNA reads TGTGCCAGCCAGGGGGATAAGGACTATGGCTACACCTTC.

The rearrangement joins TRBV7-8 to TRBJ2-3; the D gene is possibly TRBD1 (5 bases). CDR3 length: 14 residues. V was cut by 1 base and J by 5 bases, with 10 bases left in between. Looked up from germline, CDR1 is SGHVS and CDR2 is FQNEAQ. DNA of the CDR3: TGTGCCAGCAGCTTAGGGGGCCCTAAAGATACGCAGTATTTT. Amino acids: CASSLGGPKDTQYF.

The J gene is TRBJ2-2, the V gene TRBV6-1; 7 bases align to TRBD2. The trim removed 4 bases at V and 4 bases at J, leaving 9 bases unmatched. The CDR3 is made up of 16 amino acids. CDR1 and CDR2 (germline): MNHNS, SASEGT. DNA for the CDR3: TGTGCCAGCAGTGTGGGAGGGCTTGTAGGCACCGGGGAGCTGTTTTTT. Its translation is CASSVGGLVGTGELFF.

V usage is TRBV4-3 and J usage is TRBJ1-2; no clear D. The CDR3 spans 15 residues. V was trimmed by 0 bases and J by 2 bases, leaving 10 bases between them. CDR1 and CDR2 (germline): LGHNA, YSLEER. The CDR3 nucleotides read TGCGCCAGCAGCCAAGAGGCACAGAGAAACTATGGCTACACCTTC. This codes for CASSQEAQRNYGYTF.

The rearrangement joins TRBV15 to TRBJ1-3; D is ambiguous. The CDR3 consists of 19 residues. V lost 0 bases and J 1 base, leaving 19 bases between the germline ends. CDR1 is LNHNV and CDR2 is YYDKDF in the germline V gene (reference sequence). The CDR3 DNA sequence: TGTGCCACCAGCAGAGACTATCTAGGAGGGAGGCGTTCTGGAAACACCATATATTTT. It translates to CATSRDYLGGRRSGNTIYF.

The V and J genes are TRBV6-5 and TRBJ1-4, with a possible D match to TRBD1 (5 bases). Trimming removed 6 bases from V and 12 bases from J, with 20 bases in between. This CDR3 has 14 residues. Germline V lookup: CDR1 MNHEY, CDR2 SVGAGI. CDR3 DNA sequence: TGTGCCAGCAGCTCGGGGCAGGGTGGGTCGGAACTGTTTTTT. Translated: CASSSGQGGSELFF.

The V gene is TRBV6-2 or TRBV6-3, the J gene TRBJ1-1, with D possibly matching TRBD1 (5 bases). V shed 2 bases and J shed 1 base, with 14 bases lying between them. Looked up from germline, CDR1 is MNHEY and CDR2 is SVGEGT. This CDR3 contains 16 residues. The CDR3 region has the DNA TGTGCCAGCAGTTACCGCCTCCAGGGACCGAACACTGAAGCTTTCTTT. Its translation is CASSYRLQGPNTEAFF.

The chain recombines TRBV24-1 with TRBJ2-1, with a possible D match to TRBD1 (5 bases). The germline V and J ends were trimmed by 6 bases and 10 bases, with 9 bases remaining between them. From germline, CDR1 is KGHDR and CDR2 SFDVKD. This CDR3 spans 11 amino acids. The CDR3 here is CATSRTNEQFF. In nucleotides, the CDR3 is TGTGCCACCAGTAGGACAAACGAGCAGTTCTTC.

This clone came up a few times. The chain joins TRBV6-6 to TRBJ1-5; perhaps TRBD1 as D (5 bases). Germline CDR1 and CDR2: MNHNY and SVGAGI (reference sequence). This CDR3 has 12 residues. Deletions cut 4 bases from V and 6 bases from J, with 7 bases between. The CDR3 DNA reads as TGTGCCAGCAGTTTGGGACCTCAGCCCCAGCATTTT. Translated, it gives CASSLGPQPQHF.

This chain joins TRBV12-5 and TRBJ1-1, with 8 bases aligning to TRBD1. Germline CDR1 is LGHNT and CDR2 is FRNRAP. CDR3 length equals 14 residues. V dropped 2 bases and J dropped 4; count of bases not matched to a gene: 3. DNA for the CDR3: TGTGCTAGTGGTTTGCAGGGGGCAAGCACTGAAGCTTTCTTT. Translation: CASGLQGASTEAFF.

The CDR3 DNA reads TGTGCCAGCAGCCTCGGGACAGGGGAAAACATTCAGTACTTC. This translates into CASSLGTGENIQYF. The rearrangement uses TRBV7-9 and TRBJ2-4, with 10 positions matching TRBD1. After removal of 5 bases from V and 5 bases from J, the junction contained 3 bases not matched to a gene. CDR3 size: 14 residues. The germline CDR1 and CDR2 sequences are SEHNR and FQNEAQ (reference sequence).

The chain carries TRBV5-6 and TRBJ2-1; D is unresolved. V dropped 3 bases and J dropped 4 bases, with 8 bases sitting between them. The germline V gene has CDR1 SGHDT and CDR2 YYEEEE. The length of the CDR3 is 13 residues. The DNA for the CDR3 is TGTGCCAGCAGCTCTCAACCATACAATGAGCAGTTCTTC. The encoded protein is CASSSQPYNEQFF.

This chain joins TRBV28 and TRBJ2-7; TRBD1 agrees at 7 bases. V shed 7 bases and J 3 bases; nucleotides not matched to a gene: 6. CDR1 is MDHEN, CDR2 SYDVKM, per germline. The CDR3 runs 13 residues. The CDR3 loop is CASTWTGRYEQYF. The CDR3 DNA is TGTGCCAGCACCTGGACAGGACGCTACGAGCAGTACTTC.

This clone appeared a single time. The chain recombines TRBV15 with TRBJ2-3; no firm D call. Deletions cut 8 bases from V and 5 bases from J, with 8 bases between. Germline loops: CDR1 LNHNV, CDR2 YYDKDF (reference sequence). The CDR3 has 11 amino acids. DNA for the CDR3: TGTGCCACCGAATTTCTAGATACGCAGTATTTT. It specifies CATEFLDTQYF.

This chain joins TRBV6-1 and TRBJ1-5; weak D call: TRBD1 (6 bases). Trimming removed 6 bases from V and 6 bases from J, with 9 bases in between. Germline-derived CDR1 and CDR2 are MNHNS and SASEGT. The length of the CDR3 is 12 residues. CDR3 sequence (DNA): TGTGCCAGCAGCCAGGGGAGTCAGCCCCAGCATTTT. Protein: CASSQGSQPQHF.